A single sample gave rise to the 11 T cell receptor beta chains below, sequenced in a study of T cell repertoires in cytomegalovirus infection. These receptors' targets are unknown. From the reads, TCRdb called clonotypes with MiXCR, one entry per CDR3 protein. The data contain some 700,000 distinct CDR3 sequences, about 30% of them singletons. Sample: cultured PBMCs, taken from culture after CMV antigen stimulation. The source of these receptors is a human donor in good health (CMV status not recorded). Some clones in this sample may be carry-over from other donors' samples.

This clonotype was found a few times. The chain uses TRBV7-2 and TRBJ2-7; D uncertain. Germline CDR1 reads SGHTA; CDR2 reads FQGNSA. This CDR3 has 14 residues. Trimming removed 1 base from V and 2 bases from J, with 9 bases in between. The CDR3 nucleotides read TGTGCCAGCAGCTTAGATCTCAGCACCTACGAGCAGTACTTC. It is translated as CASSLDLSTYEQYF.

This chain links TRBV7-3 with TRBJ1-3; D remains ambiguous. This CDR3 is 17 amino acids long. Germline assignment: CDR1 SGHTA and CDR2 FQGTGA. V was shortened by 4 bases and J by 0 bases, with 16 bases between the two germline ends. This CDR3 is CASSSGSPRFSGNTIYF. DNA for the CDR3: TGTGCCAGCAGCTCAGGCAGTCCTCGGTTCTCTGGAAACACCATATATTTT.

V and J are TRBV5-1 and TRBJ2-3, with 10 bases aligning to TRBD2. Per germline, CDR1 SGHRS and CDR2 YFSETQ. CDR3 length equals 15 residues. V gave up 1 base and J gave up 4 bases; unmatched junction bases: 3. CDR3 nucleotides: TGCGCCAGCAGCTTGCCTAGCGGGGGCTCAGATACGCAGTATTTT. Protein: CASSLPSGGSDTQYF.

The chain has TRBV5-4 and TRBJ2-1, with 11 nucleotides matching TRBD2. V was clipped by 3 bases and J by 1 base; unmatched bases: 6. Looked up from germline, CDR1 is SGHNT and CDR2 is YYREEE (reference sequence). The CDR3 consists of 17 residues. This chain's CDR3 is CASSYTSGSLSYNEQFF. In DNA form, the CDR3 reads TGTGCCAGCAGCTACACTAGCGGGAGTTTATCCTACAATGAGCAGTTCTTC.

The chain has TRBV10-2 and TRBJ2-1, with 7 positions matching TRBD2. CDR1 and CDR2 (germline): WSHSY, SAAADI. Losses at the gene ends were 7 bases for V and 2 bases for J; bases not matched to a gene: 5. This CDR3 region has 14 residues. CDR3 protein: CASTGTTPYNEQFF. For the CDR3, the DNA is TGCGCCAGCACCGGGACTACGCCCTACAATGAGCAGTTCTTC.

CDR3 sequence: CSAAGASYEQYF. Here the CDR3 DNA reads TGCAGCGCAGCGGGAGCTTCCTACGAGCAGTACTTC. J is TRBJ2-7 and V is TRBV29-1; 8 bases match TRBD2. The CDR3 spans 12 residues. Germline V gene data show CDR1 as SQVTM and CDR2 as ANQGSEA. The trim removed 7 bases at V and 1 base at J, leaving 3 bases unmatched.

The rearrangement uses TRBV28 and TRBJ2-1; a possible D gene is TRBD1 (6 bases). Trimming pared 1 base from V and 3 bases from J, leaving 10 bases between. This CDR3 region has 15 residues. The germline gives CDR1 MDHEN, CDR2 SYDVKM. In nucleotides, the CDR3 is TGTGCCAGCAGTTTATTGGACAGAAACTACAATGAGCAGTTCTTC. Translating it yields CASSLLDRNYNEQFF. Full variable domain (missing parts from reference TRBV28 and TRBJ2-1): DVKVTQSSRYLVKRTGEKVFLECVQDMDHENMFWYRQDPGLGLRLIYFSYDVKMKEKGDIPEGYSVSREKKERFSLILESASTNQTSMYLCASSLLDRNYNEQFFGPGTRLTVL.

This clonotype has a count of ten or more. The junction departs from the called germline gene at one end, perhaps through a read error. The rearrangement joins TRBV7-2 to TRBJ1-5; 7 nucleotides align to TRBD1. The CDR3 is 15 residues long. Germline loops: CDR1 SGHTA, CDR2 FQGNSA. Here the CDR3 reads CASSFTGESSQPQHF. The CDR3 DNA is TGTGCCAGCAGCTTCACAGGGGAAAGCAGTCAGCCCCAGCATTTT.

V usage is TRBV12-3 or TRBV12-4 and J usage is TRBJ2-1, with 9 bases lining up with TRBD1. CDR3 length: 18 residues. V was pared by 6 bases and J by 7 bases, with 19 bases of the junction left unmatched. The CDR3 coding sequence is TGTGCCAGCAGGGGACAGGGCGTGTTTGACTCTTTCGGGAATGAGCAGTTCTTC. It is translated as CASRGQGVFDSFGNEQFF.

The chain uses TRBV18 and TRBJ2-4, with D possibly being TRBD1 (6 bases). V was pared by 3 bases and J by 5 bases, with 8 bases between. The CDR3 loop spans 13 amino acids. The germline V gene has CDR1 KGHSH and CDR2 LQKENI. The CDR3 region is CASSPDRQNIQYF. CDR3 coding DNA: TGTGCCAGCTCACCGGACAGACAAAACATTCAGTACTTC.

The chain combines TRBV7-2 with TRBJ2-3; no definite D call. The CDR3 consists of 12 residues. V was shortened by 5 bases and J by 10 bases, with 13 bases between the two germline ends. The germline V gene has CDR1 SGHTA and CDR2 FQGNSA. The CDR3 DNA follows: TGTGCCAGCAGCCCCGCCGGGCGATCGCAGTATTTT. It specifies CASSPAGRSQYF.